A selection of T cell receptor beta chains follows, all from one sample in a study of pediatric ulcerative colitis. Only in-frame clones appear in the TCRdb table, and some are missing; sequencing was by immunoSEQ multiplex PCR. This sample carries more than 50,000 clones, over 70% of them seen once, and the ten largest clones take 5% to 5.5%. Input material: blood. These receptors all stem from a boy aged 5 to 17 with moderate ulcerative colitis. The CDR3 runs from the conserved cysteine through the conserved F or W. The D gene is left open where the match is weak. Clone size is shown for a subset of rows, as once, few, many or a class of expanded clone.

TRBD1 TRBJ2-3 . TRBV7-9 TGTGCCAGCAGCTTAGCCACAGGGGCAGATACGCAGTATTTT CASSLATGADTQYF
. TRBJ2-6 . TRBV5-4 TGTGCCAGCAGCTTGGTAGGAGCTGGGGCCAACGTCCTGACTTTC CASSLVGAGANVLTF
. TRBJ1-1 . TRBV7-9 TGTGCCAGCAGCCCCCTGAGGGTTGGGGGGCAGGCTTTCTTT CASSPLRVGGQAFF
TRBD1 TRBJ1-5 . TRBV27 TGTGCCAGCAGGGACAGGGGGCATAGAGACCAGCCCCAGCATTTT CASRDRGHRDQPQHF
TRBD2 TRBJ2-5 . TRBV4-1 TGCGCCAGCAGCCAAGGACTAGCGGTCCAAGAGACCCAGTACTTC CASSQGLAVQETQYF
. TRBJ2-5 . TRBV30 TGTGCCTGGAGTGTTGTAAGACAAGAGACCCAGTACTTC CAWSVVRQETQYF
. TRBJ1-5 few TRBV27 TGTGCCAGCGGCCGTTATAGCAATCAGCCCCAGCATTTT CASGRYSNQPQHF
TRBD1 TRBJ2-2 . TRBV6-1 TGTGCCAGCAGCTTTACAGGGGCCGGGGAGCTGTTTTTT CASSFTGAGELFF
. TRBJ1-6 . TRBV5-1 TGCGCCAGCAGCTTGGCGTCCGATCCACCCCTCCACTTT CASSLASDPPLHF
TRBD2 TRBJ2-1 . TRBV7-8 TGTGCCAGCAGCCTCGGGACTAGCGGGAGCAATGAGCAGTTCTTC CASSLGTSGSNEQFF